This record looks at one T cell receptor (beta chain) sequence and its context. This CDR3 is built from 16 residues. CDR1 and CDR2 (germline): MDHEN, SYDVKM. V was pared by 6 bases and J by 3 bases, with 8 bases of the junction left unmatched. This entry comes from a study of CD8 T cells in ankylosing spondylitis. Each CDR3 protein is one row after TCRdb ran MiXCR on the 5' RACE reads. The sample lists 250,000 to 400,000 distinct CDR3 sequences, roughly 12% occurring once. The receptor comes from a female donor with ankylosing spondylitis or in good health (not recorded which). The chain is built from TRBV28 and TRBJ2-1; TRBD1 agrees at 10 bases. The sequenced sample consisted of blood, either unsorted or a sorted T cell fraction (not recorded which). The CDR3 region is CASSPMTGGHYNEQFF. CDR3 bases: TGTGCCAGCAGCCCCATGACAGGGGGCCACTACAATGAGCAGTTCTTC.